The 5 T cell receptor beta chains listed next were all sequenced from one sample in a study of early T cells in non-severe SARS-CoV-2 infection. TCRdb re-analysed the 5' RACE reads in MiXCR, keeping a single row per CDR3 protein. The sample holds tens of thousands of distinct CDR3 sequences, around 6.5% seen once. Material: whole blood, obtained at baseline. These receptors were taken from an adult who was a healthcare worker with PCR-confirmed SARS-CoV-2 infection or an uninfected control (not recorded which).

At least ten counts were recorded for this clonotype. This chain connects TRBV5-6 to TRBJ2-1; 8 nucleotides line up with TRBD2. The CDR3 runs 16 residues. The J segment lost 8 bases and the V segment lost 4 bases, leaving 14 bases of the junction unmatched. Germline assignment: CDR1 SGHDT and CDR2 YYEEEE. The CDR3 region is CASSTYKSGRIDEQFF. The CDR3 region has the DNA TGTGCCAGCAGCACATACAAGAGCGGGAGAATAGATGAGCAGTTCTTC. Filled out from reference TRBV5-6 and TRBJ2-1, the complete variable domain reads DAGVTQSPTHLIKTRGQQVTLRCSPKSGHDTVSWYQQALGQGPQFIFQYYEEEERQRGNFPDRFSGHQFPNYSSELNVNALLLGDSALYLCASSTYKSGRIDEQFFGPGTRLTVL.

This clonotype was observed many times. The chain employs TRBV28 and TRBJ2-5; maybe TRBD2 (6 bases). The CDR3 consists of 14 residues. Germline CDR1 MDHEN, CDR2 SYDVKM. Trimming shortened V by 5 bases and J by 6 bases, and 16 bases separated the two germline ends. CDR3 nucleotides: TGTGCCAGCAGTCCCACGGGAGTAGGGAAGACCCAGTACTTC. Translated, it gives CASSPTGVGKTQYF.

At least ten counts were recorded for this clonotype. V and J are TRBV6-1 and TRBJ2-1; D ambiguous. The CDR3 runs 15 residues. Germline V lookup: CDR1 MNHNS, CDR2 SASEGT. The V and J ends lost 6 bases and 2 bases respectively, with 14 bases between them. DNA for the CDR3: TGTGCCAGCAGATGGAGCCGGGTCCCCTACAATGAGCAGTTCTTC. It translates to CASRWSRVPYNEQFF.

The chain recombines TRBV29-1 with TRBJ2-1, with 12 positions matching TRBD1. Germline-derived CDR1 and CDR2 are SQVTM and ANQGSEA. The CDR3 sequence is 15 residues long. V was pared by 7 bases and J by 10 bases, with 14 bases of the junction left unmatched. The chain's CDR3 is CSDRPGTGGLSEQFF. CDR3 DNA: TGCAGCGACCGCCCCGGGACAGGGGGCCTAAGCGAGCAGTTCTTC.

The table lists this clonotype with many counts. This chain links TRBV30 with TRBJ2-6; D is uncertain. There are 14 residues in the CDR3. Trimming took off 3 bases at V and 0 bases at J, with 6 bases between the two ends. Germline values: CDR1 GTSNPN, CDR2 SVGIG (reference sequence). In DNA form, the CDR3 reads TGTGCCTGGAGCCGAGACTCTGGGGCCAACGTCCTGACTTTC. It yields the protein CAWSRDSGANVLTF. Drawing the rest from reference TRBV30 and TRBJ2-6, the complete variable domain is SQTIHQWPATLVQPVGSPLSLECTVEGTSNPNLYWYRQAAGRGLQLLFYSVGIGQISSEVPQNLSASRPQDRQFILSSKKLLLSDSGFYLCAWSRDSGANVLTFGAGSRLTVL.